One and the same sample provided the 30 T cell receptor beta chains below, sequenced in a study of blood T cell repertoires in COVID-19. Profiled with immunoSEQ multiplex PCR; TCRdb holds only in-frame clones, not every one. The repertoire holds some 150,000 clones, with around 80% as singletons. Material: peripheral blood. These receptors were obtained from a human donor in a cohort sampled during active COVID-19.

The gene calls are TRBV18 and TRBJ1-3; D may be TRBD1 (6 bases). This CDR3 has 19 residues. V dropped 3 bases and J dropped 2 bases, with 23 bases sitting between them. The germline CDR1 and CDR2 sequences are KGHSH and LQKENI. Here the CDR3 reads CASSPGANRVRTPGNTIYF. The CDR3 nucleotides are TGTGCCAGCTCACCTGGTGCAAACAGGGTGAGAACCCCTGGAAACACCATATATTTT.

This chain connects TRBV28 to TRBJ2-1; D is uncertain. This CDR3 is 12 amino acids long. V lost 5 bases, J lost 7 bases, and 9 bases lay in between. Germline V CDR1 and CDR2: MDHEN, SYDVKM. CDR3 sequence: CASSGPVNEQFF. The CDR3 coding sequence is TGTGCCAGCAGTGGCCCCGTTAATGAGCAGTTCTTC.

This chain links TRBV11-3 with TRBJ1-2, with unresolved D. The CDR3 runs to 16 residues. Deletions cut 1 base from V and 0 bases from J, with 12 bases between. Germline V CDR1 and CDR2: SGHNT, YENEEA. Here the CDR3 reads CASSLVSAGANYGYTF. CDR3 DNA: TGTGCCAGCAGCTTAGTTTCCGCGGGCGCTAACTATGGCTACACCTTC. The full variable domain, in which reference TRBV11-3 and TRBJ1-2 provide the parts outside the CDR3, is EAGVVQSPRYKIIEKKQPVAFWCNPISGHNTLYWYLQNLGQGPELLIRYENEEAVDDSQLPKDRFSAERLKGVDSTLKIQPAELGDSAVYLCASSLVSAGANYGYTFGSGTRLTVV.

The genes are TRBV30 and TRBJ1-5; TRBD1 matches at 11 bases. The trim removed 4 bases at V and 8 bases at J, leaving 10 bases unmatched. CDR1 is GTSNPN and CDR2 is SVGIG in the germline V gene (reference sequence). CDR3 length equals 15 residues. In DNA form, the CDR3 reads TGTGCCTGGAAACATCGGGACAGGGGGAGAGAGCCCCAGCATTTT. Its protein product is CAWKHRDRGREPQHF.

The gene calls are TRBV12-5 and TRBJ2-1; 11 bases line up with TRBD1. The CDR3 extends over 14 amino acids. Trimming at V came to 8 bases and at J to 5 bases, leaving 5 bases not matched to a gene. In germline, CDR1 is LGHNT, CDR2 FRNRAP. The CDR3 spells CASSGTGGNNEQFF. CDR3 nucleotide sequence: TGTGCTAGTTCCGGGACAGGGGGGAACAATGAGCAGTTCTTC.

In its sample, this clone was seen a few times. The chain employs TRBV19 and TRBJ1-1; 7 positions match TRBD1. CDR3 length equals 15 residues. After removal of 6 bases from V and 1 base from J, the junction contained 8 bases not matched to a gene. The germline V gene encodes CDR1 LNHDA and CDR2 SQIVND (reference sequence). The CDR3 sequence is CASSPPGQPNTEAFF. The CDR3 DNA reads TGTGCCAGTAGCCCCCCGGGACAGCCGAACACTGAAGCTTTCTTT.

The chain couples TRBV5-5 to TRBJ2-7; perhaps TRBD2 as D (5 bases). The CDR3 runs to 14 residues. Germline loops: CDR1 SGHKS, CDR2 YYEKEE (reference sequence). V lost 4 bases and J 3 bases, leaving 14 bases between the germline ends. In DNA, the CDR3 is TGTGCCAGCAGCATACTAGATTTGCTCTACGAGCAGTACTTC. Translating gives CASSILDLLYEQYF.

The V and J genes are TRBV7-2 and TRBJ2-2; 8 nucleotides agree with TRBD1. The CDR3 totals 14 residues. The V gene's germline CDR1 is SGHTA and CDR2 FQGNSA. Losses at the gene ends were 3 bases for V and 6 bases for J; bases not matched to a gene: 3. The CDR3 sequence: CASSFDRGAGELFF. CDR3 DNA: TGTGCCAGCAGCTTCGACAGGGGTGCCGGGGAGCTGTTTTTT. Filled out from reference TRBV7-2 and TRBJ2-2, the complete variable domain reads GAGVSQSPSNKVTEKGKDVELRCDPISGHTALYWYRQSLGQGLEFLIYFQGNSAPDKSGLPSDRFSAERTGGSVSTLTIQRTQQEDSAVYLCASSFDRGAGELFFGEGSRLTVL.

The chain recombines TRBV6-5 with TRBJ1-1; D may be TRBD1 (5 bases). The germline V and J ends were trimmed by 4 bases and 11 bases, with 11 bases remaining between them. Germline CDR1 is MNHEY and CDR2 is SVGAGI. The CDR3 consists of 11 residues. The CDR3 bases are TGTGCCAGCAGTTCGGGGCGGGGGGCTTTCTTT. Translating gives CASSSGRGAFF.

V is TRBV6-5 and J is TRBJ1-2; D is ambiguous. The CDR3 runs to 15 residues. Trimming left V 0 bases short and J 7 bases short, with 15 bases between. Germline CDR1 and CDR2: MNHEY and SVGAGI. CDR3 sequence reads: CASSYSGSSSGGYTF. The CDR3 DNA follows: TGTGCCAGCAGTTACTCTGGCAGCTCTTCGGGTGGCTACACCTTC.

This rearrangement joins TRBV28 to TRBJ1-3; D is uncertain. Germline CDR1 is MDHEN and CDR2 is SYDVKM. The CDR3 covers 15 residues. Trimming took off 4 bases at V and 6 bases at J, with 16 bases between the two ends. CDR3 bases: TGTGCCAGCAGTTCCCCCCCGGGTGACGTAAACACCATATATTTT. Amino acid sequence: CASSSPPGDVNTIYF.

The J gene is TRBJ1-1, the V gene TRBV18; D is unclear. Trimming pared 3 bases from V and 0 bases from J, leaving 8 bases between. Germline V gives CDR1 KGHSH, CDR2 LQKENI. CDR3 length: 14 residues. Here the CDR3 DNA reads TGTGCCAGCTCACCTCTAGCCATGAACACTGAAGCTTTCTTT. Its translation is CASSPLAMNTEAFF.

The chain joins TRBV28 to TRBJ2-7; no clear D. V lost 5 bases and J lost 6, with 11 bases in between. This CDR3 spans 12 amino acids. In germline, CDR1 is MDHEN, CDR2 SYDVKM. The CDR3 nucleotides are TGTGCCAGCAGTAAAGGAACAGCCGAGCAGTACTTC. Its translation is CASSKGTAEQYF.

This chain joins TRBV10-3 and TRBJ1-1, with 8 bases lining up with TRBD1. V dropped 6 bases and J dropped 1; count of bases not matched to a gene: 4. In germline, CDR1 is ENHRY, CDR2 SYGVKD. The CDR3 runs to 14 residues. The CDR3 coding sequence is TGTGCCATCAGGAAGGGACAGGCGAACACTGAAGCTTTCTTT. Amino acid sequence: CAIRKGQANTEAFF.

This chain links TRBV7-9 with TRBJ2-3, with TRBD1 as a possible D gene (7 bases). The CDR3 has 16 amino acids. With 0 bases removed from V and 4 bases from J, the gap between germline ends came to 14 bases. CDR1 and CDR2 (germline): SEHNR, FQNEAQ (reference sequence). The CDR3 DNA reads TGTGCCAGCAGCTTAGCGGGGGGCCAGGGGGCAGATACGCAGTATTTT. Its protein is CASSLAGGQGADTQYF.

The V and J genes are TRBV5-5 and TRBJ1-5; TRBD1 aligns across 12 bases. The J segment lost 7 bases and the V segment lost 4 bases, leaving 9 bases of the junction unmatched. In germline, CDR1 is SGHKS, CDR2 YYEKEE (reference sequence). The CDR3 extends over 16 amino acids. CDR3 protein: CASSATGTGGRQPQHF. DNA for the CDR3: TGTGCCAGCAGCGCCACCGGGACAGGGGGCAGGCAGCCCCAGCATTTT.

This clone was counted only a few times. The gene calls are TRBV6-2 or TRBV6-3 and TRBJ1-3; D remains ambiguous. Trimming shortened V by 1 base and J by 0 bases, and 10 bases separated the two germline ends. This CDR3 contains 16 residues. Germline CDR1 is MNHEY and CDR2 is SVGEGT. The CDR3 loop reads CASSYWPGNSGNTIYF. CDR3 in DNA: TGTGCCAGCAGTTACTGGCCCGGGAACTCTGGAAACACCATATATTTT.

The chain employs TRBV2 and TRBJ2-5; 10 nucleotides match TRBD1. In germline, CDR1 is SNHLY, CDR2 FYNNEI. Losses at the gene ends were 6 bases for V and 2 bases for J; bases not matched to a gene: 3. This CDR3 region has 14 residues. Here the CDR3 DNA reads TGTGCCAGCAGCCCGGGACAGGGGCAAGAGACCCAGTACTTC. The encoded protein is CASSPGQGQETQYF.

The CDR3 sequence: CASSTATPDTQYF. In nucleotides, the CDR3 is TGTGCCAGCAGCACCGCCACTCCCGATACGCAGTATTTT. The rearrangement uses TRBV7-2 and TRBJ2-3, with D uncertain. The CDR3 is made up of 13 amino acids. V dropped 5 bases and J dropped 6 bases, with 12 bases sitting between them. Germline V gene sequence: CDR1 SGHTA, CDR2 FQGNSA.

The count of this clone is one. This chain links TRBV10-2 with TRBJ1-4; the D is unclear. CDR3 length equals 11 residues. From germline, CDR1 is WSHSY and CDR2 SAAADI. Trimming took 5 bases from V and 7 from J, leaving 5 bases between them. In DNA, the CDR3 is TGCGCCAGCAGTTTCTCTGAAAAACTGTTTTTT. Translating gives CASSFSEKLFF.

The gene calls are TRBV4-2 and TRBJ2-3, with D perhaps TRBD1 (6 bases). There are 14 residues in the CDR3. V gave up 5 bases and J gave up 0 bases, with 9 bases separating them. Germline V gives CDR1 LGHNA, CDR2 YNFKEQ. The CDR3, as DNA: TGTGCCAGCAGCGGGGGCCAAAGCACAGATACGCAGTATTTT. Protein: CASSGGQSTDTQYF.

This clone was picked up a small number of times. As DNA, the CDR3 is TGTGCCAGCAGCTTAGCGGGTGCGGGGGGGCCCGGAGAGACCCAGTACTTC. This sequence encodes CASSLAGAGGPGETQYF. The V and J genes are TRBV7-2 and TRBJ2-5; the match to TRBD2 covers 9 bases. The CDR3 runs to 17 residues. Germline V gives CDR1 SGHTA, CDR2 FQGNSA. Trimming removed 0 bases from V and 4 bases from J; junction bases left unmatched: 9.

The sample holds one count of this clone. This chain links TRBV7-6 with TRBJ1-1, with a weak D call TRBD1 (5 bases). CDR3 size: 17 residues. The V gene's germline CDR1 is SGHVS and CDR2 FNYEAQ. The V end lost 5 bases, the J end lost 3 bases, and 22 bases lay between the germline ends. The CDR3 loop is CASSVSHLSGGDTEAFF. CDR3 nucleotide sequence: TGTGCCAGCAGCGTAAGCCACCTCTCGGGGGGGGACACTGAAGCTTTCTTT.

A single count supports this clone. The CDR3 DNA reads as TGTGCCAGCAGCCCAGCACCACCTCGACAGAACTCTGGAAACACCATATATTTT. As protein: CASSPAPPRQNSGNTIYF. This chain links TRBV5-5 with TRBJ1-3; a possible D gene is TRBD1 (5 bases). V shed 4 bases and J shed 0 bases, with 20 bases lying between them. CDR3 length: 18 residues. The germline gives CDR1 SGHKS, CDR2 YYEKEE (reference sequence).

This rearrangement joins TRBV4-1 to TRBJ1-5; D gene unclear. Germline-derived CDR1 and CDR2 are MGHRA and YSYEKL. The CDR3 length is 14 residues. V lost 1 base to trimming and J lost 7 bases, with 11 bases between them. The chain's CDR3 is CASSQGTREQPQHF. The CDR3 nucleotides read TGCGCCAGCAGCCAAGGGACTAGGGAGCAGCCCCAGCATTTT.

This clone has a handful of counts. V usage is TRBV5-8 and J usage is TRBJ1-6; D gene uncertain. CDR3 length equals 14 residues. The germline V gene encodes CDR1 SGHTS and CDR2 YDEGEE. The V gene lost 2 bases and the J gene lost 2 bases, with 5 bases spanning the gap. CDR3 loop: CASSLHAYNSPLHF. The CDR3 nucleotides read TGTGCCAGCAGCTTACACGCCTATAATTCACCCCTCCACTTT.

The genes are TRBV6-2 or TRBV6-3 and TRBJ1-5; the D gene is possibly TRBD1 (5 bases). The CDR3 sequence is 15 residues long. Between the trimmed V and J ends, which lost 7 bases and 4 bases, there was a span of 17 bases. The germline V gene encodes CDR1 MNHEY and CDR2 SVGEGT. The CDR3 DNA reads as TGTGCCAGCACCCCCCCCGGGACTCAGAATCAGCCCCAGCATTTT. Amino acids: CASTPPGTQNQPQHF.

The rearrangement links TRBV7-2 to TRBJ1-1, with D perhaps matching TRBD1 (5 bases). CDR3 size: 13 residues. Trimming left V 3 bases short and J 5 bases short, with 10 bases between. CDR1 is SGHTA and CDR2 is FQGNSA in the germline V gene. CDR3 nucleotide sequence: TGTGCCAGCAGCTTGGCAGGGAGGACTGAAGCTTTCTTT. Protein: CASSLAGRTEAFF. Looking up the rest from reference TRBV7-2 and TRBJ1-1 gives the full variable domain: GAGVSQSPSNKVTEKGKDVELRCDPISGHTALYWYRQSLGQGLEFLIYFQGNSAPDKSGLPSDRFSAERTGGSVSTLTIQRTQQEDSAVYLCASSLAGRTEAFFGQGTRLTVV.

The chain uses TRBV6-2 or TRBV6-3 and TRBJ2-2; 9 bases align to TRBD1. This CDR3 contains 16 residues. The V and J ends lost 4 bases and 6 bases, in that order; junction bases with no gene match: 9. Germline V gene lookup returns CDR1 MNHEY and CDR2 SVGEGT. As DNA, the CDR3 is TGTGCCAGCAGTTCTGGGGGGGACAGGGTGTCCGGGGAGCTGTTTTTT. As protein: CASSSGGDRVSGELFF.

The V and J genes are TRBV6-2 or TRBV6-3 and TRBJ2-5, with D perhaps matching TRBD1 (6 bases). Trimming stripped 1 base from V and 5 bases from J, with 23 bases between. The CDR3 is 18 amino acids. The germline V gene encodes CDR1 MNHEY and CDR2 SVGEGT. In DNA form, the CDR3 reads TGTGCCAGCAGTTACTTGGGGTCCGGGACAATTTTCGCGGAGACCCAGTACTTC. This codes for CASSYLGSGTIFAETQYF.